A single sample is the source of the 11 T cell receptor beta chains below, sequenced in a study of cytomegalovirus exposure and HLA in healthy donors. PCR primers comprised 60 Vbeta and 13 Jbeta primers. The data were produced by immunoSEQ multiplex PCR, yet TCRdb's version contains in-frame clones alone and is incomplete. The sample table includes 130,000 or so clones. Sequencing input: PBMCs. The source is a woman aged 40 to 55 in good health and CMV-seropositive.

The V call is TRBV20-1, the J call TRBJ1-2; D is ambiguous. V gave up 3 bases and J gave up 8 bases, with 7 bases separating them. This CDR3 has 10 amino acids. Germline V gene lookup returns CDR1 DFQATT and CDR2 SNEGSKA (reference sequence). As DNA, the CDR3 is TGCAGTGCTAGGGACTGGGGCTACACCTTC. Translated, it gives CSARDWGYTF.

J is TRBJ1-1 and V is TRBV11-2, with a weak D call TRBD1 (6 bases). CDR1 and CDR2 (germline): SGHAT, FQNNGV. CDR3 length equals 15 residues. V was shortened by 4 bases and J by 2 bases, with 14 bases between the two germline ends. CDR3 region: CASSYTQGTNTEAFF. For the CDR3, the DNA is TGTGCCAGCAGCTACACACAGGGCACTAACACTGAAGCTTTCTTT.

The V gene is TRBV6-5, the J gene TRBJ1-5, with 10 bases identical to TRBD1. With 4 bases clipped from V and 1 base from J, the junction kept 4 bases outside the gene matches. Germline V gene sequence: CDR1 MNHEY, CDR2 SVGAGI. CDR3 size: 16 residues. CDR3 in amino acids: CASSSGTGVSNQPQHF. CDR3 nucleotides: TGTGCCAGCAGTTCCGGGACAGGGGTCAGCAATCAGCCCCAGCATTTT.

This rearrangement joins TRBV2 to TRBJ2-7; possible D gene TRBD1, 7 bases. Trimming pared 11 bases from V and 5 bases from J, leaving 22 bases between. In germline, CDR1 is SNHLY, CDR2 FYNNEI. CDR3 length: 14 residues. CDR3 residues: CASRGAAGGNEQYF. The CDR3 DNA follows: TGTGCCTCCAGGGGGGCAGCCGGGGGTAACGAGCAGTACTTC.

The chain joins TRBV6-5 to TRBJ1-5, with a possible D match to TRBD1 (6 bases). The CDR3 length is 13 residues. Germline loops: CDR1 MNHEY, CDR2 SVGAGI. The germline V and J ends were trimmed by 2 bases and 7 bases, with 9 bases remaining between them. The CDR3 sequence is CASSYTGKQPQHF. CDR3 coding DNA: TGTGCCAGCAGTTACACAGGGAAGCAGCCCCAGCATTTT.

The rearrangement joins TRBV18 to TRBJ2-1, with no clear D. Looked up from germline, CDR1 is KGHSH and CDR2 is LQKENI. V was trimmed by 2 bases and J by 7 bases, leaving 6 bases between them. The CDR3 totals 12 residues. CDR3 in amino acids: CASSPYSNEQFF. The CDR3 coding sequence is TGTGCCAGCTCACCATACTCGAATGAGCAGTTCTTC.

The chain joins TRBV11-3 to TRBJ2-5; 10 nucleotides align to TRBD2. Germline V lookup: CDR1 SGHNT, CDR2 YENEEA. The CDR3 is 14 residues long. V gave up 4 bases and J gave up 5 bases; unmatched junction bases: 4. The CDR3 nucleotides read TGTGCCAGCAGCTCCAGCGGGAGGGCTGAGACCCAGTACTTC. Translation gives CASSSSGRAETQYF.

In nucleotides, the CDR3 is TGCGCCAGCAGTGGACTAGCGGCTTACAATGAGCAGTTCTTC. Translating gives CASSGLAAYNEQFF. This chain uses TRBV5-1 with TRBJ2-1, with TRBD2 matching 10 bases. Germline trimming cut 5 bases from V and 4 bases from J; bases unmatched to any gene: 3. The CDR3 loop spans 14 amino acids. Germline CDR1 reads SGHRS; CDR2 reads YFSETQ.

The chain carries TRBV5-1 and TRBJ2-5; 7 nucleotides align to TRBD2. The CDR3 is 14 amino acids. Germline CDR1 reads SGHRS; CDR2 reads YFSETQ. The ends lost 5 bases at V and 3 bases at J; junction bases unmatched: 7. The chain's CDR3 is CASSSDGGKETQYF. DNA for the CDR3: TGCGCCAGCAGTTCAGACGGGGGGAAAGAGACCCAGTACTTC.

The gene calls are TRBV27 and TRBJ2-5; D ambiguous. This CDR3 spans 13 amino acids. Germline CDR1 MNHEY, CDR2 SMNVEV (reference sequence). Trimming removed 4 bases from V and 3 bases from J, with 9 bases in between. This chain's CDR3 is CASSSPLKETQYF. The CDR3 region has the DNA TGTGCCAGCAGTTCCCCTTTAAAAGAGACCCAGTACTTC.

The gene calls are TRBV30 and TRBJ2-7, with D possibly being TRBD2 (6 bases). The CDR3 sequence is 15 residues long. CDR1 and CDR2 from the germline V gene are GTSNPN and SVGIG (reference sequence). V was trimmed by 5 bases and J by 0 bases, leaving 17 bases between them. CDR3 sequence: CAWPGGLTFSYEQYF. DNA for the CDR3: TGTGCCTGGCCCGGAGGGCTAACCTTCTCCTACGAGCAGTACTTC.